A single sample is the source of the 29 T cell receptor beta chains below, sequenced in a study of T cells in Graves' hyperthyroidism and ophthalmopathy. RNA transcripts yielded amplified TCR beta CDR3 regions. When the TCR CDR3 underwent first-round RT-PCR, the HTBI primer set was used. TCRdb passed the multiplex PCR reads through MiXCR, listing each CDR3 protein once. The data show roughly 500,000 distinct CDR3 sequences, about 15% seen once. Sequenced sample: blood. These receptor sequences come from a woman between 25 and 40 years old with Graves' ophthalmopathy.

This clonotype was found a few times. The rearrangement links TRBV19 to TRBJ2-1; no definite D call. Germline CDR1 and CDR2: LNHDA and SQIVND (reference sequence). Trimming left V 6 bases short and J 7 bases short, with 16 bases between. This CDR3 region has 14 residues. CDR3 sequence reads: CASRKTITHNEQFF. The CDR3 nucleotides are TGTGCCAGTAGGAAGACAATTACCCATAATGAGCAGTTCTTC.

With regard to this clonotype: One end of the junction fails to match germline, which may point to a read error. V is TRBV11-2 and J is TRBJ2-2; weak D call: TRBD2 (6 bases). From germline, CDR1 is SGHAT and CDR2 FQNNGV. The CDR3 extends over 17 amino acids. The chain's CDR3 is CACSLAILTAGTGELFF. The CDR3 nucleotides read TGTGCCTGCAGCTTAGCCATTTTAACTGCGGGGACCGGGGAGCTGTTTTTT.

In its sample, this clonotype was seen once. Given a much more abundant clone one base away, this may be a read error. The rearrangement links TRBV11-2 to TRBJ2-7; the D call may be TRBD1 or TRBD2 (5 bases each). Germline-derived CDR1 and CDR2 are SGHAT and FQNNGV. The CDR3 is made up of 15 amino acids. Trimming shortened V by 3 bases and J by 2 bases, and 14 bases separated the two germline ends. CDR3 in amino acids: CASSLGRAAAYEQYF. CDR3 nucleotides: TGTGCCAGCAGCTTGGGACGGGCCGCCGCCTACGAGCAGTACTTC.

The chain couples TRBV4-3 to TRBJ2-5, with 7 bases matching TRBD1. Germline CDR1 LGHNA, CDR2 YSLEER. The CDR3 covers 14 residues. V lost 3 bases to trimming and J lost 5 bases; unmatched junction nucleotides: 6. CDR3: CASSQKTGHETQYF. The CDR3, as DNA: TGCGCCAGCAGCCAGAAGACAGGGCATGAGACCCAGTACTTC.

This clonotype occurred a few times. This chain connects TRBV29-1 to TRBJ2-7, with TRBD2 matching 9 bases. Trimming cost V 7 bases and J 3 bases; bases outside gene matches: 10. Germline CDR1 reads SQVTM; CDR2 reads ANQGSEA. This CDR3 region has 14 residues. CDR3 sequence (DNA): TGCAGCGCCCTACTGACTAGCGGATACTACGAGCAGTACTTC. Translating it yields CSALLTSGYYEQYF.

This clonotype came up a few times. CDR3 sequence: CASSRTGVFYEQYF. CDR3 nucleotide sequence: TGTGCCAGCAGTAGGACAGGGGTATTCTACGAGCAGTACTTC. V is TRBV6-2 or TRBV6-3 and J is TRBJ2-7; 9 nucleotides line up with TRBD1. The CDR3 loop spans 14 amino acids. V lost 5 bases, J lost 3 bases, and 5 bases stayed unmatched. Germline loops: CDR1 MNHEY, CDR2 SVGEGT.

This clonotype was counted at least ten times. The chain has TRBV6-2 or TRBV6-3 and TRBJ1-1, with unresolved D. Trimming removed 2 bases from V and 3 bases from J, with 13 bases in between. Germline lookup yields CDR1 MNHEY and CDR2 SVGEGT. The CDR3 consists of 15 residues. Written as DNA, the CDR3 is TGTGCCAGCAGTTACGGCAAGGGCCGGGACACTGAAGCTTTCTTT. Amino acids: CASSYGKGRDTEAFF.

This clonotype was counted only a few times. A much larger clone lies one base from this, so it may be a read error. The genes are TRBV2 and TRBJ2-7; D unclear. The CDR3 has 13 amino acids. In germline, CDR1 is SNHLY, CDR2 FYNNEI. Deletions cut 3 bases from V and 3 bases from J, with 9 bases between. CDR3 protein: CASSDRCYYEQYF. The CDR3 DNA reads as TGTGCCAGCAGTGATAGGTGCTACTACGAGCAGTACTTC.

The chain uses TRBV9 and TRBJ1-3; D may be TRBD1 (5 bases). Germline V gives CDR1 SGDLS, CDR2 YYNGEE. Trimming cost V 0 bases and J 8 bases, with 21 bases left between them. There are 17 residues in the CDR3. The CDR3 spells CASSVEVRTTGFDTIYF. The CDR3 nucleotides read TGTGCCAGCAGCGTAGAGGTGAGGACAACCGGATTCGACACCATATATTTT.

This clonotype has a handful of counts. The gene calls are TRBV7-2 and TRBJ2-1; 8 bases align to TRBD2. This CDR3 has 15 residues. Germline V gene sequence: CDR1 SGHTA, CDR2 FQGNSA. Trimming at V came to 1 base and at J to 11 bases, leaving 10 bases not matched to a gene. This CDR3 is CASSLDPAGASQQFF. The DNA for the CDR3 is TGTGCCAGCAGCTTAGACCCAGCGGGAGCGTCTCAGCAGTTCTTC.

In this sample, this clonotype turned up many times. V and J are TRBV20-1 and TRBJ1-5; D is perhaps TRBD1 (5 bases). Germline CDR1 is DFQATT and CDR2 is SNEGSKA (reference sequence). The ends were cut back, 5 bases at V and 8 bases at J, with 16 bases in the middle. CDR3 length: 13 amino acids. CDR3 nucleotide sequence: TGCAGTGCTCAAAACACGGGGCGAGAGCCCCAGCATTTT. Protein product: CSAQNTGREPQHF.

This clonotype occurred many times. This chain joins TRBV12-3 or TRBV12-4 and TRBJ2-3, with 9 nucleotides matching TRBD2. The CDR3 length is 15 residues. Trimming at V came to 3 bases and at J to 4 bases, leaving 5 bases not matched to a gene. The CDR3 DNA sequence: TGTGCCAGCAGTTTTGGCGGGGGGGCACCAGATACGCAGTATTTT. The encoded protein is CASSFGGGAPDTQYF.

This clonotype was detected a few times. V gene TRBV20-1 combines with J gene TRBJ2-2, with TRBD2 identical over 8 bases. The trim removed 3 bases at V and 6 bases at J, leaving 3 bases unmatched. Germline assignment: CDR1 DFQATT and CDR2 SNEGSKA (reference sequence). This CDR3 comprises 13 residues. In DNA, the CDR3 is TGCAGTGCTAGGGGACTAGAGGCCGGGGAGCTGTTTTTT. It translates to CSARGLEAGELFF.

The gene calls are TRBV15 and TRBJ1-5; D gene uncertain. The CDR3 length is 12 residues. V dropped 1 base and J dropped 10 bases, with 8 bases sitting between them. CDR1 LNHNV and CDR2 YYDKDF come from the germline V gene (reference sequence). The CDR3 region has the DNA TGTGCCACCAGCAGAGTGGCTCAACCCCAGCATTTT. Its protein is CATSRVAQPQHF.

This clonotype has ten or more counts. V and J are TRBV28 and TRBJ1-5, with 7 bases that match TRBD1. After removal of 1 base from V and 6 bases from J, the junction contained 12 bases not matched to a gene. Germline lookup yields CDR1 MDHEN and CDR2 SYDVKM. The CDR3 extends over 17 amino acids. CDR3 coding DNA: TGTGCCAGCAGTTTATCACCGACAGGGATGAGGCCTCAGCCCCAGCATTTT. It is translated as CASSLSPTGMRPQPQHF.

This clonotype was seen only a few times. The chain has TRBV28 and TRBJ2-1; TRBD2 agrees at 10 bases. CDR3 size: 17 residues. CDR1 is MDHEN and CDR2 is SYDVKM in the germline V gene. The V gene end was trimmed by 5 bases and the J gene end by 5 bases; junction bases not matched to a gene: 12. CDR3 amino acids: CASSPGGLATGNNEQFF. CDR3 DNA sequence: TGTGCCAGCAGTCCCGGGGGACTAGCGACGGGTAACAATGAGCAGTTCTTC.

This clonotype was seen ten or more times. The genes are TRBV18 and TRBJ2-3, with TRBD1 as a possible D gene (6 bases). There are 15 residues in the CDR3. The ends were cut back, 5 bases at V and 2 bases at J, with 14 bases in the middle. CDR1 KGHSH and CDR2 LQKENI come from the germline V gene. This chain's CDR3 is CASSENGTPTDTQYF. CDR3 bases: TGTGCCAGCTCAGAGAATGGGACACCCACAGATACGCAGTATTTT.

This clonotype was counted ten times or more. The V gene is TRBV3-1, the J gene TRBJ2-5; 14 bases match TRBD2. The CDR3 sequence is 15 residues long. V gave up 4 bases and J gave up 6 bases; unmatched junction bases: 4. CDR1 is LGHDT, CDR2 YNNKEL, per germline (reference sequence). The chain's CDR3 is CASSRGLAGAKTQYF. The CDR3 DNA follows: TGTGCCAGCAGCCGGGGACTAGCGGGAGCGAAGACCCAGTACTTC.

CDR3 DNA: TGTGCCAGCAGTCCGCCTAGCGGGGGCACAGATACGCAGTATTTT. This codes for CASSPPSGGTDTQYF. V and J are TRBV12-3 or TRBV12-4 and TRBJ2-3, with 9 bases aligning to TRBD2. This CDR3 has 15 amino acids. V gave up 5 bases and J gave up 1 base; unmatched junction bases: 4.

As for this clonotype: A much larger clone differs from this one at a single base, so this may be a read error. The CDR3 spells CASSQPNRPQHF. As DNA, the CDR3 is TGTGCCAGCAGCCAACCTAATCGGCCCCAGCATTTT. V gene TRBV3-1 combines with J gene TRBJ1-5; D is unclear. Germline-derived CDR1 and CDR2 are LGHDT and YNNKEL (reference sequence). CDR3 length: 12 amino acids. The full variable domain, rest sourced from reference TRBV3-1 and TRBJ1-5, is DTAVSQTPKYLVTQMGNDKSIKCEQNLGHDTMYWYKQDSKKFLKIMFSYNNKELIINETVPNRFSPKSPDKAHLNLHINSLELGDSAVYFCASSQPNRPQHFGDGTRLSIL.

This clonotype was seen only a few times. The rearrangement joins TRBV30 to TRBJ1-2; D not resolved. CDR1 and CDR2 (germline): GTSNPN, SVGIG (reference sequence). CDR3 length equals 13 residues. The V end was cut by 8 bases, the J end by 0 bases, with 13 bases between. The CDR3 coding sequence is TGTGCCGGGCAGACTCAAGCTAACTATGGCTACACCTTC. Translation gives CAGQTQANYGYTF.

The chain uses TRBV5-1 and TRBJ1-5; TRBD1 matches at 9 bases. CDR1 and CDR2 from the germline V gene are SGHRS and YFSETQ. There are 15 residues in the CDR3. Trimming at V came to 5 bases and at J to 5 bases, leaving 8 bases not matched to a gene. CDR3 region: CASRMGQGSDQPQHF. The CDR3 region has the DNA TGCGCCAGCAGAATGGGACAGGGAAGTGATCAGCCCCAGCATTTT.

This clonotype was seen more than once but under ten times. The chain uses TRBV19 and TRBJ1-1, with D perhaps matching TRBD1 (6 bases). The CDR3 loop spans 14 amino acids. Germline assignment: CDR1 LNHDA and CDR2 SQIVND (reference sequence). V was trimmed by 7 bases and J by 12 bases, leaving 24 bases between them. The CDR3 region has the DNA TGTGCCAGTACCCAAGCCCCACATGTACAGGGAACTTTCTTT. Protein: CASTQAPHVQGTFF.

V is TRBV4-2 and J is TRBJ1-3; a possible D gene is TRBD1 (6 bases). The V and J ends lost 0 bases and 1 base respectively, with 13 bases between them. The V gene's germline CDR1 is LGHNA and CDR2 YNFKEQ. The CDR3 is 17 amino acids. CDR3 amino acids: CASSQDAVQGSGNTIYF. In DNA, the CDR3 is TGTGCCAGCAGCCAAGACGCAGTTCAGGGGTCTGGAAACACCATATATTTT.

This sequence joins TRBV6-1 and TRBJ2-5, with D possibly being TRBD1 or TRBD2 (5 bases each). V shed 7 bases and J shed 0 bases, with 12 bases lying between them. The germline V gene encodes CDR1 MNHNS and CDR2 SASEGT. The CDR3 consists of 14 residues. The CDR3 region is CASTRDPYQETQYF. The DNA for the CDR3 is TGTGCCAGCACCCGGGACCCGTACCAAGAGACCCAGTACTTC.

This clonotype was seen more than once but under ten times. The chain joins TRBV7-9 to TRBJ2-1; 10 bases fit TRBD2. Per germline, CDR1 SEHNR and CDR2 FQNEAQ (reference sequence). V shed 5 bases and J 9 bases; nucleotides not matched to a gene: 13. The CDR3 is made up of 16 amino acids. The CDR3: CASSLGLAAIQPEQFF. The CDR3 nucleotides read TGTGCCAGCAGCCTCGGACTAGCGGCAATTCAACCTGAGCAGTTCTTC.

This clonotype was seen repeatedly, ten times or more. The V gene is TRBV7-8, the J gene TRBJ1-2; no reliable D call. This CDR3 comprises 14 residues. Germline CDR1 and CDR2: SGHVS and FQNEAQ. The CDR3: CVRLPVGRTRGYTF. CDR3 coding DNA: TGTGTCCGCCTCCCCGTGGGCCGAACTAGGGGCTACACCTTC.

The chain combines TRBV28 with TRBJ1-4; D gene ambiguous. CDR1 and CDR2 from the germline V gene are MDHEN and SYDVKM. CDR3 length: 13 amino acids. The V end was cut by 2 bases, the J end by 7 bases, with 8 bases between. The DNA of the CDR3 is TGTGCCAGCAGTTTAATCGGAGGTGAAAAACTGTTTTTT. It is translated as CASSLIGGEKLFF.

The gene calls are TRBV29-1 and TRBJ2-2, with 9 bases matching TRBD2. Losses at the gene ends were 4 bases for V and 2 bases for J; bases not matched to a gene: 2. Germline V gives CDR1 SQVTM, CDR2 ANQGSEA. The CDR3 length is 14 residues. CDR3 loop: CSVVAGVNTGELFF. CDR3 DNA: TGCAGCGTTGTAGCGGGAGTTAACACCGGGGAGCTGTTTTTT.